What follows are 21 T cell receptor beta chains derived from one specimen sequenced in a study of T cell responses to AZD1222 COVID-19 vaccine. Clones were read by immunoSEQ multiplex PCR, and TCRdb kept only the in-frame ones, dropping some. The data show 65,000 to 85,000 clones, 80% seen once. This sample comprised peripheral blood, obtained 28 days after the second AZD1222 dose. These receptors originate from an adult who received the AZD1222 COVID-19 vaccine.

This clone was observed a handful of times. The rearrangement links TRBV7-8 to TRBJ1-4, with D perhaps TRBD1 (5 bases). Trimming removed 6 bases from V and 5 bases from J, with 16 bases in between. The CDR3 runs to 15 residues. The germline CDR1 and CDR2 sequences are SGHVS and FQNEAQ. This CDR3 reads CASSPVTRANEKLFF. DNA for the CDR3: TGTGCCAGCAGTCCAGTGACCAGGGCGAATGAAAAACTGTTTTTT.

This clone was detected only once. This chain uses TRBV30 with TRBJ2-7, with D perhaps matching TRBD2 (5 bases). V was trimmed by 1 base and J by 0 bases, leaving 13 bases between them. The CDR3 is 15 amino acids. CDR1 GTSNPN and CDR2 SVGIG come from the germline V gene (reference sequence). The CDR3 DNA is TGTGCCTGGAGTGGGCCGAACCGGGGCTCCTACGAGCAGTACTTC. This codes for CAWSGPNRGSYEQYF.

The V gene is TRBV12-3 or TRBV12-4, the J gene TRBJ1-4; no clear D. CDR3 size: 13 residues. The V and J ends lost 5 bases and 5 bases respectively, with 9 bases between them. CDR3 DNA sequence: TGTGCCAGCAGTCCCCTGTTGAATGAAAAACTGTTTTTT. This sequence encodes CASSPLLNEKLFF.

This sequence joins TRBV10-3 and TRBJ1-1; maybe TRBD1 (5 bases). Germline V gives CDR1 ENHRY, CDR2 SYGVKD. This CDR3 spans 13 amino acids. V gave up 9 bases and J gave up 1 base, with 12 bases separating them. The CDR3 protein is CAINRGPNTEAFF. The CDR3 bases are TGTGCCATTAACCGGGGACCGAACACTGAAGCTTTCTTT.

In DNA, the CDR3 is TGTGCCAGCAGCGTAGACCCGACAAAAGATACGCAGTATTTT. It encodes CASSVDPTKDTQYF. The genes are TRBV9 and TRBJ2-3; D is unclear. V lost 0 bases and J 5 bases, leaving 10 bases between the germline ends. This CDR3 is 14 amino acids long. Looked up from germline, CDR1 is SGDLS and CDR2 is YYNGEE.

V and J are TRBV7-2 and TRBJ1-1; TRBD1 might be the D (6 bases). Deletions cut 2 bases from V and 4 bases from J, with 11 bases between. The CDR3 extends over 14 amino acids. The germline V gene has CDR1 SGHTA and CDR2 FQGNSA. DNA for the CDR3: TGTGCCAGCAGCTTAATCGCAGGGGCCACTGAAGCTTTCTTT. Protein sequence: CASSLIAGATEAFF.

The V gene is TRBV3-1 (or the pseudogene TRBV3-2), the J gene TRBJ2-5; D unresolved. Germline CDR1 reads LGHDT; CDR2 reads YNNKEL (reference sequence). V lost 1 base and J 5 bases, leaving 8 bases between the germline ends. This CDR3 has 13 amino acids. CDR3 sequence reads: CASSQGIRETQYF. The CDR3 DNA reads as TGTGCCAGCAGCCAAGGGATCAGGGAGACCCAGTACTTC.

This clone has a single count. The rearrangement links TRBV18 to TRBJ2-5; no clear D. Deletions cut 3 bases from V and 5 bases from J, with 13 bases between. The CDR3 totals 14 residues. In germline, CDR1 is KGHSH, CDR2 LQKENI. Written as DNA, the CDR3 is TGTGCCAGCTCACCCAGTGGATCATCGGAGACCCAGTACTTC. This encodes CASSPSGSSETQYF.

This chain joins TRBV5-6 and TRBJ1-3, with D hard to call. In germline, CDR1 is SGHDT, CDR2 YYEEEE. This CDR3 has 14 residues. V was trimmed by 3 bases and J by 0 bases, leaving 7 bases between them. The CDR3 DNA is TGTGCCAGCAGCTCAGTAAGCTCTGGAAACACCATATATTTT. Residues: CASSSVSSGNTIYF.

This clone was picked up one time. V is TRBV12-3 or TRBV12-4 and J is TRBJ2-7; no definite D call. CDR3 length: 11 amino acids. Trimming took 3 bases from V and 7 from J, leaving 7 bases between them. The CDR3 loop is CASSFHQEQYF. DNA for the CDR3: TGTGCCAGCAGTTTCCATCAAGAGCAGTACTTC.

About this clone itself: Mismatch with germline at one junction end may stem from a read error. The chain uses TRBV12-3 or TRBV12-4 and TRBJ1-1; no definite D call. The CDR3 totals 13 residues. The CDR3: CASSFSVNTETFF. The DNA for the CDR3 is TGTGCCAGCAGTTTTAGTGTGAACACTGAAACTTTCTTT.

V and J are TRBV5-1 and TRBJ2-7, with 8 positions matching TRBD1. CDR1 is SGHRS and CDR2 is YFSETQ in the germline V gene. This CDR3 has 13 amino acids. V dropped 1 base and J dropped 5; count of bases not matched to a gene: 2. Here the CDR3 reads CASSLYRGNEQYF. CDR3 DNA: TGCGCCAGCAGCTTGTACAGGGGGAACGAGCAGTACTTC.

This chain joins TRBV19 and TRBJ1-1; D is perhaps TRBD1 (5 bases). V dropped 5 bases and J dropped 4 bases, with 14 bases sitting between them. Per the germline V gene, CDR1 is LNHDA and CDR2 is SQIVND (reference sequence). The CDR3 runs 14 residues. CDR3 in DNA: TGTGCCAGTAGTCTGGCCCCCGGGGGCACTGAAGCTTTCTTT. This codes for CASSLAPGGTEAFF.

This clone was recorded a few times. The CDR3 bases are TGTGCCAGCAGTGAGATACCGATAAATCAGCCCCAGCATTTT. This translates into CASSEIPINQPQHF. The rearrangement joins TRBV6-1 to TRBJ1-5; unclear D gene. Trimming stripped 3 bases from V and 4 bases from J, with 10 bases between. Looked up from germline, CDR1 is MNHNS and CDR2 is SASEGT. The CDR3 is 14 residues long.

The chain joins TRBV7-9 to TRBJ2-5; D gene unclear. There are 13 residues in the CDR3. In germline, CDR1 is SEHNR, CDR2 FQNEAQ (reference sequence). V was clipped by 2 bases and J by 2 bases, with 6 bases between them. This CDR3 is CASSLRVQETQYF. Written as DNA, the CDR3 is TGTGCCAGCAGCTTACGCGTGCAAGAGACCCAGTACTTC.

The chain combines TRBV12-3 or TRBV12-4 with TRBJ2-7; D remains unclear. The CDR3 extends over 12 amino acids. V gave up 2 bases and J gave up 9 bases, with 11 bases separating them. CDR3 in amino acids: CASSLTASPQYF. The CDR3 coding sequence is TGTGCCAGCAGTTTAACAGCGAGCCCGCAGTACTTC.

DNA for the CDR3: TGTGCCAGCAGTGGACAGGATCCGCCAGGGGGTGTCGGCTATGGCTACACCTTC. This sequence encodes CASSGQDPPGGVGYGYTF. The chain is built from TRBV2 and TRBJ1-2; 7 nucleotides line up with TRBD1. Germline CDR1 and CDR2: SNHLY and FYNNEI. This CDR3 region has 18 residues. After removal of 4 bases from V and 4 bases from J, the junction contained 18 bases not matched to a gene.

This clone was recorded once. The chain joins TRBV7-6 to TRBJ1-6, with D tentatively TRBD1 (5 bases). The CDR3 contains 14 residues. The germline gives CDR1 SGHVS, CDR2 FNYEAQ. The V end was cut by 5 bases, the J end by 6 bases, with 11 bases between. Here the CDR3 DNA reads TGTGCCAGCAGCCGGGGGGGGTCTAATTCACCCCTCCACTTT. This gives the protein CASSRGGSNSPLHF.

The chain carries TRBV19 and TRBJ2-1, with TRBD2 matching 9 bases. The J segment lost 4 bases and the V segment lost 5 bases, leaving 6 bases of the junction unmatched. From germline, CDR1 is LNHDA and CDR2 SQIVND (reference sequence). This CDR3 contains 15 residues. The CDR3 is CASSEERGVYNEQFF. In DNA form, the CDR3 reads TGTGCCAGTAGTGAAGAGCGGGGGGTTTACAATGAGCAGTTCTTC.

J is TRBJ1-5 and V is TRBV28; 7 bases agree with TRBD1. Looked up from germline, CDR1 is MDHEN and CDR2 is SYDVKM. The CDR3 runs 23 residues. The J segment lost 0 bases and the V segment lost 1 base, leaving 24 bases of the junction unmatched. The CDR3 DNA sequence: TGTGCCAGCAGTTTATATACCTGGGACAGTGGGGCAGGGGAGACTTATAGCAATCAGCCCCAGCATTTT. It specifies CASSLYTWDSGAGETYSNQPQHF.

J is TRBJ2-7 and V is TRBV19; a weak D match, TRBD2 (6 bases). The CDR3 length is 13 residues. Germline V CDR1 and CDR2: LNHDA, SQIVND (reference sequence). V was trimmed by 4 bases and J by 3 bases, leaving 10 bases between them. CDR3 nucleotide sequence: TGTGCCAGTAGTACCGGACTAAGCTACGAGCAGTACTTC. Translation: CASSTGLSYEQYF.